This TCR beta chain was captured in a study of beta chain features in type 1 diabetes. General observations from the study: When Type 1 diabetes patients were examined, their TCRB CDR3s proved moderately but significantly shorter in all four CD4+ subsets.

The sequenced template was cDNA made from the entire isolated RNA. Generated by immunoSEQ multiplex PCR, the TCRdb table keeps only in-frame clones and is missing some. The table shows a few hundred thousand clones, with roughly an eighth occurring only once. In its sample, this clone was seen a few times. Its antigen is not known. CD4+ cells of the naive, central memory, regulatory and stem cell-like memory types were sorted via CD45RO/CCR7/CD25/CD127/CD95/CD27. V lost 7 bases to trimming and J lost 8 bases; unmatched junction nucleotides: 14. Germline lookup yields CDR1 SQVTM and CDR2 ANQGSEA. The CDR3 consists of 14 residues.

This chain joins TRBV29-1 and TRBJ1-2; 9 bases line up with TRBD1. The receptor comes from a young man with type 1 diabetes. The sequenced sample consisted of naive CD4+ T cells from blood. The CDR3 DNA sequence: TGCAGCGCCACCGGGACAGGGAAGTCGGAAGGCTACACCTTC. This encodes CSATGTGKSEGYTF.